The 12 T cell receptor beta chains listed next were all sequenced from one sample in a study of T-cell reconstitution after alpha-beta-depleted transplantation in children. Molecular barcoding with unique molecular identifiers was used for the TCRbeta library. MiXCR, run by TCRdb on the PCR reads, gives a single entry per CDR3 protein. This repertoire shows about 160,000 distinct CDR3 sequences, more than 9.5% found once; its top ten account for about 13%. The material was PBMCs, obtained before TCRalphabeta/CD19-depleted stem cell transplant. The receptor source for this set is a boy between 2 and 10 years old with acute myeloid leukemia, due to receive a stem cell transplant.

Ten or more counts support this clonotype. The rearrangement links TRBV5-1 to TRBJ2-5; 8 nucleotides match TRBD2. Germline V gene data show CDR1 as SGHRS and CDR2 as YFSETQ. The J segment lost 4 bases and the V segment lost 1 base, leaving 6 bases of the junction unmatched. The CDR3 sequence is 15 residues long. CDR3 DNA: TGCGCCAGCAGCTTGACCCCGGGAGGGGGAGAGACCCAGTACTTC. Translated: CASSLTPGGGETQYF.

This clonotype was counted ten times or more. J is TRBJ2-5 and V is TRBV4-2; TRBD2 aligns across 9 bases. V lost 4 bases and J lost 1; bases outside the gene matches: 4. From germline, CDR1 is LGHNA and CDR2 YNFKEQ. The CDR3 has 15 residues. This CDR3 is CASSLLAGAQETQYF. As DNA, the CDR3 is TGTGCCAGCAGCCTCTTAGCGGGGGCCCAAGAGACCCAGTACTTC.

This clonotype has at least ten counts. In nucleotides, the CDR3 is TGCGCCAGCAGCTTGGAACCCGATCAGCCCCAGCATTTT. Translated, it gives CASSLEPDQPQHF. V usage is TRBV5-1 and J usage is TRBJ1-5; D ambiguous. V dropped 0 bases and J dropped 5 bases, with 6 bases sitting between them. The CDR3 spans 13 residues. The germline V gene has CDR1 SGHRS and CDR2 YFSETQ.

The table lists this clonotype with many counts. V gene TRBV7-8 combines with J gene TRBJ2-3; D is undetermined. The germline CDR1 and CDR2 sequences are SGHVS and FQNEAQ. With 1 base removed from V and 0 bases from J, the gap between germline ends came to 11 bases. The CDR3 has 16 amino acids. CDR3 sequence reads: CASSLEARFSTDTQYF. CDR3 DNA: TGTGCCAGCAGCTTAGAAGCGCGGTTCAGCACAGATACGCAGTATTTT.

Comments on this clonotype: A much bigger clone sits one base away, suggesting this may be a read error. The chain recombines TRBV7-2 with TRBJ1-1, with D tentatively TRBD1 (6 bases). This CDR3 comprises 13 residues. Trimming left V 0 bases short and J 9 bases short, with 11 bases between. Germline values: CDR1 SGHTA, CDR2 FQGNSA. CDR3 sequence reads: CASSLAQGTKAFF. The CDR3, as DNA: TGTGCCAGCAGCTTAGCCCAGGGGACTAAAGCTTTCTTT.

This clonotype has ten or more counts. The rearrangement joins TRBV12-3 or TRBV12-4 to TRBJ1-1, with 8 bases lining up with TRBD1. The CDR3 is 14 residues long. Losses at the gene ends were 6 bases for V and 4 bases for J; bases not matched to a gene: 7. The CDR3 sequence: CASRPGQGSTEAFF. CDR3 nucleotides: TGTGCCAGCAGACCAGGACAGGGCAGCACTGAAGCTTTCTTT.

This clonotype was counted ten times or more. This chain uses TRBV7-3 with TRBJ1-1; TRBD1 might be the D (6 bases). Per germline, CDR1 SGHTA and CDR2 FQGTGA. There are 18 residues in the CDR3. V lost 1 base, J lost 1 base, and 19 bases lay in between. Here the CDR3 reads CASSLNPGEGTTNTEAFF. In nucleotides, the CDR3 is TGTGCCAGCAGCTTAAATCCCGGGGAGGGGACAACGAACACTGAAGCTTTCTTT. Filled out from reference TRBV7-3 and TRBJ1-1, the complete variable domain reads GAGVSQTPSNKVTEKGKYVELRCDPISGHTALYWYRQSLGQGPEFLIYFQGTGAADDSGLPNDRFFAVRPEGSVSTLKIQRTERGDSAVYLCASSLNPGEGTTNTEAFFGQGTRLTVV.

V usage is TRBV11-1 and J usage is TRBJ2-1, with 7 bases fitting TRBD1. This CDR3 is built from 14 residues. Trimming removed 4 bases from V and 6 bases from J; junction bases left unmatched: 6. Per germline, CDR1 SGHAT and CDR2 FQDESV (reference sequence). CDR3 sequence: CASSSLNRGNEQFF. The CDR3 DNA is TGTGCCAGCAGCTCTCTAAACAGGGGCAATGAGCAGTTCTTC.

There are many counts of this clonotype. The chain is built from TRBV20-1 and TRBJ2-3; 14 positions agree with TRBD2. Germline CDR1 is DFQATT and CDR2 is SNEGSKA (reference sequence). Germline trimming cut 5 bases from V and 6 bases from J; bases unmatched to any gene: 10. The CDR3 length is 16 residues. CDR3 protein: CSADRLAGGPGDTQYF. The CDR3, as DNA: TGCAGTGCTGATCGACTAGCGGGAGGGCCGGGGGATACGCAGTATTTT.

In this sample, this clonotype turned up many times. The V and J genes are TRBV20-1 and TRBJ1-2, with D uncertain. The length of the CDR3 is 13 residues. Deletions cut 3 bases from V and 6 bases from J, with 14 bases between. Germline V gene data show CDR1 as DFQATT and CDR2 as SNEGSKA (reference sequence). The CDR3 loop is CSARVRREDGYTF. For the CDR3, the DNA is TGCAGTGCTAGGGTCCGACGAGAGGATGGCTACACCTTC.

The CDR3 DNA follows: TGTGCCAGCAGTGGATTAGGGCTGACAGGGGTGGGTCAGCCCCAGCATTTT. It specifies CASSGLGLTGVGQPQHF. This chain links TRBV2 with TRBJ1-5; 8 bases agree with TRBD1. This CDR3 spans 17 amino acids. With V trimmed by 4 bases and J by 6 bases, 14 bases remained unmatched. Looked up from germline, CDR1 is SNHLY and CDR2 is FYNNEI.

This clonotype showed up many times. The V gene is TRBV11-2, the J gene TRBJ1-2; 7 nucleotides align to TRBD1. The germline CDR1 and CDR2 sequences are SGHAT and FQNNGV. Trimming cost V 4 bases and J 3 bases; bases outside gene matches: 14. This CDR3 comprises 17 residues. This CDR3 reads CASSSLTREGGDYGYTF. The CDR3 DNA follows: TGTGCCAGCAGCTCGTTAACCAGGGAAGGGGGCGACTATGGCTACACCTTC.